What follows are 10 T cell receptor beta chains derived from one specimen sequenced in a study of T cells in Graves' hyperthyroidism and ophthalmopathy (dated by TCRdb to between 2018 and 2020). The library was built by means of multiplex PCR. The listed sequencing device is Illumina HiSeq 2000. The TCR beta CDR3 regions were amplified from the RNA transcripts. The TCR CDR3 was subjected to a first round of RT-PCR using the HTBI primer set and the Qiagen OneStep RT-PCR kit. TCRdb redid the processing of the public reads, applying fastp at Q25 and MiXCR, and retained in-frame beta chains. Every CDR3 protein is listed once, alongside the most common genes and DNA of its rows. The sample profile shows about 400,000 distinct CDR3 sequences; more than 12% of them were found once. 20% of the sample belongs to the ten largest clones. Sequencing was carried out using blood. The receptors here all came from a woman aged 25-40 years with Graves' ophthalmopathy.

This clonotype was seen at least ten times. As DNA, the CDR3 is TGTGCTAGTGGGACCGCGGACGGGAACTATGGCTACACCTTC. It encodes CASGTADGNYGYTF. The rearrangement links TRBV12-5 to TRBJ1-2, with D unclear. V was clipped by 6 bases and J by 2 bases, with 13 bases between them. The CDR3 is 14 residues long. Germline V gene data show CDR1 as LGHNT and CDR2 as FRNRAP. The complete variable domain, with remaining parts taken from reference TRBV12-5 and TRBJ1-2, reads DARVTQTPRHKVTEMGQEVTMRCQPILGHNTVFWYRQTMMQGLELLAYFRNRAPLDDSGMPKDRFSAEMPDATLATLKIQPSEPRDSAVYFCASGTADGNYGYTFGSGTRLTVV.

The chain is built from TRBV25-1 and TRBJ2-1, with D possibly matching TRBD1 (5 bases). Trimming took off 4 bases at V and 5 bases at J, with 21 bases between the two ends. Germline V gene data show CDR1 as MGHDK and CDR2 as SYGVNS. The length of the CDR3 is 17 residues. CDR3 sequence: CASSARFYSSRDNEQFF. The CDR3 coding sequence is TGTGCCAGCAGTGCCCGGTTTTATTCAAGCAGGGACAATGAGCAGTTCTTC. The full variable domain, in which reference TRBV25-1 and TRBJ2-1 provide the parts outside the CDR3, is EADIYQTPRYLVIGTGKKITLECSQTMGHDKMYWYQQDPGMELHLIHYSYGVNSTEKGDLSSESTVSRIRTEHFPLTLESARPSHTSQYLCASSARFYSSRDNEQFFGPGTRLTVL.

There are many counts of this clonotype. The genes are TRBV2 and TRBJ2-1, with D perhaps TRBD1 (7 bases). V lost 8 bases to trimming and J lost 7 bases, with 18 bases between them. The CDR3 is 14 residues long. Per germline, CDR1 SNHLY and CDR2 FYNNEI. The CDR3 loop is CASGGRGALNEQFF. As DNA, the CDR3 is TGTGCCAGCGGGGGCAGGGGGGCTCTTAATGAGCAGTTCTTC.

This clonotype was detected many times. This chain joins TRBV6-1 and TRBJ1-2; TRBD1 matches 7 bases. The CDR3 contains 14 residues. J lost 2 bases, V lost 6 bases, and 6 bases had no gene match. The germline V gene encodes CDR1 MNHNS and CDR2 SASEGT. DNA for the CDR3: TGTGCCAGCAGGGACCCGGGACAGAACTATGGCTACACCTTC. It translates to CASRDPGQNYGYTF.

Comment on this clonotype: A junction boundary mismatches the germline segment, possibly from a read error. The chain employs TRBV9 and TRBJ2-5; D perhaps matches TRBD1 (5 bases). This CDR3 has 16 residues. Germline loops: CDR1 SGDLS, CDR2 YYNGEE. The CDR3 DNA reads TGTGCTAGCAGCGTAGTCCCCCAGCAGGGAAGAGAGACCCAGTACTTC. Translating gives CASSVVPQQGRETQYF.

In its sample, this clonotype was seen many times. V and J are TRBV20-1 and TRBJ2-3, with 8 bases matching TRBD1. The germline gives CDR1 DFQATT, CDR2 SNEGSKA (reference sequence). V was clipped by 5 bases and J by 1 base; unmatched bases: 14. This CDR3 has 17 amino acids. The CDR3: CSAYRQGRGGGTDTQYF. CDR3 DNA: TGCAGTGCTTACAGACAGGGGAGAGGAGGGGGCACAGATACGCAGTATTTT.

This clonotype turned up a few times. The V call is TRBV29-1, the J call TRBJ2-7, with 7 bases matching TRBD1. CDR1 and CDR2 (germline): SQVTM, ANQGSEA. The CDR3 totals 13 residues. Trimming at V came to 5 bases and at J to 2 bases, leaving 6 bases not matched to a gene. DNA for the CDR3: TGCAGCGTTCCGAGGGACAGTACCTACGAGCAGTACTTC. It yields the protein CSVPRDSTYEQYF.

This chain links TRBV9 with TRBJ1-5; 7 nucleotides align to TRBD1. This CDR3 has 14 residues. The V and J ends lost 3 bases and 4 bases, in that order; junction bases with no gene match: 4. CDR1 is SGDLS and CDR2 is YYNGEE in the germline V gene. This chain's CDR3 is CASSAGTVNQPQHF. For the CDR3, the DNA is TGTGCCAGCAGCGCCGGGACAGTAAATCAGCCCCAGCATTTT.

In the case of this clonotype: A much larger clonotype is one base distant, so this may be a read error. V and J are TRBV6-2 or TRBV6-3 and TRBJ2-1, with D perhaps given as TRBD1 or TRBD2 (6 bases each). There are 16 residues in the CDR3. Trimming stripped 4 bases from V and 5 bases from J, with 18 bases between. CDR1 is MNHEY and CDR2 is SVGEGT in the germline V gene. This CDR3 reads CASSCLISGANNEQFF. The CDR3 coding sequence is TGTGCCAGCAGTTGCCTTATTTCGGGGGCCAACAATGAGCAGTTCTTC.

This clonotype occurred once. CDR3 sequence: CASTRGGAEETQYF. The CDR3 DNA is TGTGCCAGTACCAGAGGGGGGGCCGAAGAGACCCAGTACTTC. This chain links TRBV19 with TRBJ2-5; D perhaps matches TRBD2 (7 bases). V gave up 7 bases and J gave up 3 bases, with 15 bases separating them. Germline V lookup: CDR1 LNHDA, CDR2 SQIVND (reference sequence). CDR3 size: 14 residues.